This T cell receptor (beta chain) was sequenced for a study of regulatory T cells in long-lasting Graves disease. Construction of TCR beta libraries relied on iRepertoire HTBI primers and on Arm-PCR targeting CDR3 regions. TCRdb reprocessed the multiplex PCR reads with MiXCR, giving one entry per CDR3 protein. The sample consists of more than 350,000 distinct CDR3 sequences, more than 13% of them appearing once. Time point indicated: newly diagnosed GD, antithyroid drugs for less than 3 months. Researchers made the TCR library from RNA that was extracted from PBMCs. CDR3 length equals 15 residues. Between the trimmed V and J ends, which lost 5 bases and 2 bases, there was a span of 14 bases. The germline CDR1 and CDR2 sequences are MGHRA and YSYEKL. This same sample was also part of a study on T cells in Graves' hyperthyroidism and ophthalmopathy.

Source: peripheral blood mononuclear cells (PBMCs), taken at new diagnosis, from a patient treated with antithyroid drugs. V gene TRBV4-1 combines with J gene TRBJ2-3; weak D call: TRBD1 (5 bases). The origin of this receptor is a woman aged 25 to 39 with Graves disease. This CDR3 reads CASSDREVHTDTQYF. The CDR3, as DNA: TGCGCCAGCAGCGACAGAGAGGTCCACACAGATACGCAGTATTTT.